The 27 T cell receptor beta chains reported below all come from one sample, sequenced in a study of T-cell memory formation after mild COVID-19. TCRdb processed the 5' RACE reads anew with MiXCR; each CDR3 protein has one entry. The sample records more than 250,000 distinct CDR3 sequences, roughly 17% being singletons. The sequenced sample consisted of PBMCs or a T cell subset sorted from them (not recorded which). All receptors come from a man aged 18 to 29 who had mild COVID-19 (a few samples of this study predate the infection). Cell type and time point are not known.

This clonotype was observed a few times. CDR3 sequence: CASGRAGSDNEQFF. Here the CDR3 DNA reads TGCGCCAGCGGGAGGGCAGGGAGCGACAATGAGCAGTTCTTC. V usage is TRBV5-1 and J usage is TRBJ2-1; TRBD2 matches 7 bases. Per germline, CDR1 SGHRS and CDR2 YFSETQ. V trimming: 7 bases; J trimming: 5 bases; junction bases outside the gene matches: 9. CDR3 length: 14 residues.

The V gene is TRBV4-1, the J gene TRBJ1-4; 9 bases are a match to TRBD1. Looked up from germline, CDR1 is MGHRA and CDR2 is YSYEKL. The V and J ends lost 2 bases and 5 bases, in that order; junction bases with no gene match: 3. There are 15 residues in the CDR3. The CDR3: CASSQTGTGNEKLFF. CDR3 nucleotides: TGCGCCAGCAGCCAAACCGGGACAGGGAATGAAAAACTGTTTTTT.

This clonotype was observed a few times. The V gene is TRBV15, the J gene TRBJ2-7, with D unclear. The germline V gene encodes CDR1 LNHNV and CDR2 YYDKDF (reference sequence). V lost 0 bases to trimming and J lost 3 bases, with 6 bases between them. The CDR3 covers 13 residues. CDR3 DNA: TGTGCCACCAGCAGAGATCCTAGCTACGAGCAGTACTTC. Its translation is CATSRDPSYEQYF.

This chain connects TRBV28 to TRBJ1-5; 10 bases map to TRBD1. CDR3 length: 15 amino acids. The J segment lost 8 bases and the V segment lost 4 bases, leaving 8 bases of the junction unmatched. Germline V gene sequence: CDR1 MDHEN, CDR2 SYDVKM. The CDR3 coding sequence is TGTGCCAGCAGTTCCAGGGACAGGGGTTTGGAGCCCCAGCATTTT. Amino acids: CASSSRDRGLEPQHF.

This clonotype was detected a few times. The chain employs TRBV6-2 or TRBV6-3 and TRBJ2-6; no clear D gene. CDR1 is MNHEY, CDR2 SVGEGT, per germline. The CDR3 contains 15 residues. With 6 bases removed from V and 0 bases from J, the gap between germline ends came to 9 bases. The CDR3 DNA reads TGTGCCAGCAGATTACTGGACTCTGGGGCCAACGTCCTGACTTTC. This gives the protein CASRLLDSGANVLTF.

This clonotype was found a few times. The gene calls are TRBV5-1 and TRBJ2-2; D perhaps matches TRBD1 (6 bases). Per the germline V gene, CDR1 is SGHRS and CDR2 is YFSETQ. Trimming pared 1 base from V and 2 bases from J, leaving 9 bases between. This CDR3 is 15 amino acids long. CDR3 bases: TGCGCCAGCAGCTTGTGGGACACCAACACCGGGGAGCTGTTTTTT. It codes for CASSLWDTNTGELFF. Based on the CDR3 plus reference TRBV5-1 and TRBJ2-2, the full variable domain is KAGVTQTPRYLIKTRGQQVTLSCSPISGHRSVSWYQQTPGQGLQFLFEYFSETQRNKGNFPGRFSGRQFSNSRSEMNVSTLELGDSALYLCASSLWDTNTGELFFGEGSRLTVL.

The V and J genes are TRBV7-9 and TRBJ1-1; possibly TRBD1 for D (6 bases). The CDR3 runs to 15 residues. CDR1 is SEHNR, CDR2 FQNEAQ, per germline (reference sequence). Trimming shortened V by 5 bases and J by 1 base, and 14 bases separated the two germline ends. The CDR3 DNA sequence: TGTGCCAGCAGCACACACGGGGGCCGGAACACTGAAGCTTTCTTT. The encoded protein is CASSTHGGRNTEAFF.

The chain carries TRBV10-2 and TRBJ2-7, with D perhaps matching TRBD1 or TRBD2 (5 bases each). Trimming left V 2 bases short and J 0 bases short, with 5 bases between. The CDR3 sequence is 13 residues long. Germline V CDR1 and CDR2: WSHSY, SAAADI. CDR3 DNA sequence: TGCGCCAGCAGTGAGGGGGGCTCCTACGAGCAGTACTTC. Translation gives CASSEGGSYEQYF.

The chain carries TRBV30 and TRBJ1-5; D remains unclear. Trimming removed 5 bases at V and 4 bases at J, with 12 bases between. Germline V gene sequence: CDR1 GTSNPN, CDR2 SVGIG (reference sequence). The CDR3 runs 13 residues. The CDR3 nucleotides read TGTGCCTGGGGGTCGATAAGGAATCAGCCCCAGCATTTT. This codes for CAWGSIRNQPQHF.

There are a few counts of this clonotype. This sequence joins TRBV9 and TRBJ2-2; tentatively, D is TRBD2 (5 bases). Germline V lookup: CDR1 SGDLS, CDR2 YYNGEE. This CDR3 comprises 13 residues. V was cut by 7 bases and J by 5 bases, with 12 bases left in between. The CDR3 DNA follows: TGTGCCAGCGGTCGAACTAGGACCGGGGAGCTGTTTTTT. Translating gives CASGRTRTGELFF.

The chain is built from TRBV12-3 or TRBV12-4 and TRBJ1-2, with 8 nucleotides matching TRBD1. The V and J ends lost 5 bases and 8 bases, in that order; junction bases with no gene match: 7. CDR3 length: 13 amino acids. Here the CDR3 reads CASSPTGEQGYTF. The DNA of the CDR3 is TGTGCCAGCAGTCCGACAGGGGAGCAGGGCTACACCTTC.

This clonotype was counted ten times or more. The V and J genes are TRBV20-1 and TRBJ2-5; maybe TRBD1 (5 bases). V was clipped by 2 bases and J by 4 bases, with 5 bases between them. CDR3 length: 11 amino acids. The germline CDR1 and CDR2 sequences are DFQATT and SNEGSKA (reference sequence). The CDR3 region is CSARQGETQYF. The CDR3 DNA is TGCAGTGCTAGACAGGGAGAGACCCAGTACTTC.

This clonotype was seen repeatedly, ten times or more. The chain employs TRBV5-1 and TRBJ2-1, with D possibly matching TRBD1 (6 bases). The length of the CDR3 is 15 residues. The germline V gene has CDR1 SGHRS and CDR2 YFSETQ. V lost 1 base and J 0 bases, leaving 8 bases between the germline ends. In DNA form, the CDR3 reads TGCGCCAGCAGCTTGTTAGGGGGCTCCTACAATGAGCAGTTCTTC. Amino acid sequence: CASSLLGGSYNEQFF.

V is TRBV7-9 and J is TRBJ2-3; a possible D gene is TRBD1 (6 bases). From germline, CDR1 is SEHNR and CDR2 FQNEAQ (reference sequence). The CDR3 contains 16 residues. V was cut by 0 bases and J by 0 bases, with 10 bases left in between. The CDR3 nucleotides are TGTGCCAGCAGCTTAGCCCGACAGGAGAGCACAGATACGCAGTATTTT. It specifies CASSLARQESTDTQYF.

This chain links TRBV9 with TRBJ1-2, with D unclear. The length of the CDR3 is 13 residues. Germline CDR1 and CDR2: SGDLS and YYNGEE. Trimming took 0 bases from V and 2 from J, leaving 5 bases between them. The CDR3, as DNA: TGTGCCAGCAGCGTAGACGGGAACTATGGCTACACCTTC. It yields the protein CASSVDGNYGYTF. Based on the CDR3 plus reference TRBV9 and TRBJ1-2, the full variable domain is DSGVTQTPKHLITATGQRVTLRCSPRSGDLSVYWYQQSLDQGLQFLIQYYNGEERAKGNILERFSAQQFPDLHSELNLSSLELGDSALYFCASSVDGNYGYTFGSGTRLTVV.

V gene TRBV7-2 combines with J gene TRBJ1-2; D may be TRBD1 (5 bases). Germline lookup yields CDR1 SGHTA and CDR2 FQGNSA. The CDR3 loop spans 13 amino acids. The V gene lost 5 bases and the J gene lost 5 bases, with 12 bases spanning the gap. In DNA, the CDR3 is TGTGCCAGCAGCCGGGACGGTACTTATGGCTACACCTTC. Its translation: CASSRDGTYGYTF.

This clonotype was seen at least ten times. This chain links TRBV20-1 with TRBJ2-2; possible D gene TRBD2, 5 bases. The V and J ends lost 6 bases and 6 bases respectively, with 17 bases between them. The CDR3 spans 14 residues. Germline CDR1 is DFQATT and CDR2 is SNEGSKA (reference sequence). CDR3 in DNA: TGCAGTGCGGGCACTAGTAGTTCGCCCGGGGAGCTGTTTTTT. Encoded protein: CSAGTSSSPGELFF.

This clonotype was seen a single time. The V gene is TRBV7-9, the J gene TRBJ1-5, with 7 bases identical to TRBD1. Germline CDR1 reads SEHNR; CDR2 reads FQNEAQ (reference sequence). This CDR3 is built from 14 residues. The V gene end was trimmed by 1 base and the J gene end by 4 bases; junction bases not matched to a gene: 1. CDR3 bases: TGTGCCAGCAGCTTAGAGGGACAGAATCAGCCCCAGCATTTT. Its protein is CASSLEGQNQPQHF.

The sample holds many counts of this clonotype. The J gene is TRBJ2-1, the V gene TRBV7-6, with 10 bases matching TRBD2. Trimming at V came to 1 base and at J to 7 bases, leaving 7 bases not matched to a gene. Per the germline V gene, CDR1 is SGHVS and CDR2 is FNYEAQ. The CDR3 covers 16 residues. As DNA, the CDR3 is TGTGCCAGCAGCTTAGGGGCTAGCGGGGGCCATAATGAGCAGTTCTTC. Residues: CASSLGASGGHNEQFF.

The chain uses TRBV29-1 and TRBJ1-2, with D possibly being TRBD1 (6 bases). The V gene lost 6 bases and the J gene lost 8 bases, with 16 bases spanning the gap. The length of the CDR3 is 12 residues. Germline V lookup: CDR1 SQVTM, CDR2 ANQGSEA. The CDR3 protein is CSVGVQGLGYTF. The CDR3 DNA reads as TGCAGCGTGGGGGTACAGGGATTGGGCTACACCTTC.

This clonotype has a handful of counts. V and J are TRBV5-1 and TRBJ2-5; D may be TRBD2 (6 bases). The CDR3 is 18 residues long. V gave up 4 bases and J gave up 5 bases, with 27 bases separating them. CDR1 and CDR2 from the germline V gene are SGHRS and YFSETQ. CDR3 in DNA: TGCGCCAGCAGCCTAATCCTCGGCGGAGGGAAGGGAAGGGAGACCCAGTACTTC. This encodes CASSLILGGGKGRETQYF.

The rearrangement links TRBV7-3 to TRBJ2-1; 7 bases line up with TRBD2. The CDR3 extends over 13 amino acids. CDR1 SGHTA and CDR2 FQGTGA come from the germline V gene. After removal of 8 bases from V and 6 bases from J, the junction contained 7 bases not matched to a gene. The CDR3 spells CASGAPGGNEQFF. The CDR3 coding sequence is TGTGCCAGCGGAGCCCCGGGGGGCAATGAGCAGTTCTTC.

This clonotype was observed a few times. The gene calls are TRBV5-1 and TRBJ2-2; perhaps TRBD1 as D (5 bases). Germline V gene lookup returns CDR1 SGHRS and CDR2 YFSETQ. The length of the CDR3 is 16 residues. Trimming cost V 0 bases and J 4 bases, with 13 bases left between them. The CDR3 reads CASSLAGWGGTGELFF. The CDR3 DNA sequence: TGCGCCAGCAGCTTGGCCGGCTGGGGCGGCACCGGGGAGCTGTTTTTT.

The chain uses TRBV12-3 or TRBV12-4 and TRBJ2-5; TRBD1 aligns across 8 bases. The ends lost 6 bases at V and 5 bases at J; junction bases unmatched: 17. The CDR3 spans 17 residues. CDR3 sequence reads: CASSAIAPTGAGETQYF. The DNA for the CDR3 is TGTGCCAGCAGCGCGATCGCCCCGACAGGGGCTGGGGAGACCCAGTACTTC.

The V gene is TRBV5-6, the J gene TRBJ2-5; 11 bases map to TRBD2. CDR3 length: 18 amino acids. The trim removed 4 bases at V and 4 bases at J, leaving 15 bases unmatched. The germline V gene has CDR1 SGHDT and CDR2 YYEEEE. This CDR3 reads CASSPSRTSGPGGETQYF. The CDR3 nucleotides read TGTGCCAGCAGCCCTAGCCGGACTAGCGGGCCAGGCGGAGAGACCCAGTACTTC. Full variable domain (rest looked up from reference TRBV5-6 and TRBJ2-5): DAGVTQSPTHLIKTRGQQVTLRCSPKSGHDTVSWYQQALGQGPQFIFQYYEEEERQRGNFPDRFSGHQFPNYSSELNVNALLLGDSALYLCASSPSRTSGPGGETQYFGPGTRLLVL.

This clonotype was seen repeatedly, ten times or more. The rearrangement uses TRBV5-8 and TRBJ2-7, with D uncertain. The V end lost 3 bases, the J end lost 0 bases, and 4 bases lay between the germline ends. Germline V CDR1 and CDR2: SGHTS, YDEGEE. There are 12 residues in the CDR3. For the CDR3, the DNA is TGTGCCAGCAGCTCCCCCTCCTACGAGCAGTACGTC. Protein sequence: CASSSPSYEQYV.

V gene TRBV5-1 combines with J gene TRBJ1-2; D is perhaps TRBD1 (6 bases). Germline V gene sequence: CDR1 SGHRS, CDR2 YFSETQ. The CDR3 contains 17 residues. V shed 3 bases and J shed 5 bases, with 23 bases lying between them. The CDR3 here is CASSSRGAAFGIYGYTF. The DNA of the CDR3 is TGCGCCAGCAGCTCCCGGGGGGCAGCCTTCGGGATATATGGCTACACCTTC. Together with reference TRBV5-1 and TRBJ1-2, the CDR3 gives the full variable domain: KAGVTQTPRYLIKTRGQQVTLSCSPISGHRSVSWYQQTPGQGLQFLFEYFSETQRNKGNFPGRFSGRQFSNSRSEMNVSTLELGDSALYLCASSSRGAAFGIYGYTFGSGTRLTVV.